The T cell receptor (beta chain) described here comes from a study of OX40 agonist ivuxolimab in advanced cancers. Study overall: Intravenous ivuxolimab was administered to patients every 2 weeks at 0.01 to 10 mg/kg. Mean age around 60 years, range about 20 to 79; 82.7% male.

As to this clone: What it binds is unknown.

Study-wide findings and caveats: Nonresponders, in some cases, also had low normalized T-cell clonal expansion. Clonal expansion was seen in CD4+ and CD8+ blood T cells by week 6 at 0.1 to 3.0 mg/kg.

Germline lookup yields CDR1 SGHVS and CDR2 FQNEAQ. V gave up 5 bases and J gave up 6 bases, with 20 bases separating them. The CDR3 is 15 residues long. The method was immunoSEQ multiplex PCR; TCRdb's version includes in-frame clones alone and lacks a portion of them. The sample holds about 17,000 clones; about 88% are singletons and the top ten take roughly 21%. This chain joins TRBV7-8 and TRBJ2-7, with a tentative D call TRBD1 (6 bases). This receptor was obtained from an adult with an advanced solid tumor such as melanoma, head and neck, liver or kidney cancer. This specimen consisted of CD4+ or CD8+ T cells sorted from blood, obtained in a trial of the OX40 agonist ivuxolimab. This CDR3 is CASSLPGAGGFEQYF. The CDR3 nucleotides read TGTGCCAGCAGCCTCCCAGGGGCTGGGGGATTCGAGCAGTACTTC.